This section outlines one TCR beta chain sequence together with its context. The antigen remains undetermined. Germline CDR1 SGDLS, CDR2 YYNGEE. This CDR3 comprises 14 residues. V gave up 4 bases and J gave up 7 bases, with 15 bases separating them. Repertoires were generated with immunoSEQ multiplex PCR, while TCRdb's copy carries only in-frame clones and drops some. The sample lists about 150,000 clones, roughly 90% seen once, with 3.5% to 5% in the top ten. Stated time point: baseline pretreatment blood. The sample's treatment: 15 Gy SBRT to primary tumor, nephrectomy 4 weeks later. Blood was sampled at baseline, 2 weeks and 4 weeks after SBRT. This sample stems from a study of radiation and T cells in renal cell carcinoma. Regarding the study as a whole: Top tumor clonotypes rose in blood 2 weeks post-radiation, then contracted. Pretreatment tumor biopsies were lacking, so baseline clonotypes are unknown.

The specimen comprised blood, sampled from a patient whose treatment included radiotherapy and nephrectomy. The clonotype comes from a woman between 70 and 85 years old with renal cell carcinoma. This chain uses TRBV9 with TRBJ2-1, with a possible D match to TRBD2 (6 bases). In DNA form, the CDR3 reads TGTGCCAGCAGCAGCGGCGGGGCGCGTAATGAGCAGTTCTTC. Translated, it gives CASSSGGARNEQFF.